A single sample gave rise to the 21 T cell receptor beta chains below, sequenced in a study of cytomegalovirus exposure and HLA in healthy donors. With 60 Vbeta and 13 Jbeta primers, the PCR was carried out. Only in-frame clones appear in the TCRdb table, and some are missing; sequencing was by immunoSEQ multiplex PCR. The sample contains 130,000 or so clones, approximately 84% of which appear only once. Material for sequencing was PBMCs. The source is a woman aged 18-35 years in good health and CMV-seronegative.

The CDR3 region has the DNA TGCGCCAGCAGCAGCCGGGACAGGGGTCGACGCGAAAAACTGTTTTTT. This codes for CASSSRDRGRREKLFF. The rearrangement uses TRBV5-1 and TRBJ1-4; 10 bases align to TRBD1. The CDR3 consists of 16 residues. The J segment lost 8 bases and the V segment lost 4 bases, leaving 11 bases of the junction unmatched. CDR1 is SGHRS, CDR2 YFSETQ, per germline.

The V and J genes are TRBV7-2 and TRBJ1-5; unclear D gene. Germline V lookup: CDR1 SGHTA, CDR2 FQGNSA. V lost 2 bases to trimming and J lost 5 bases, with 13 bases between them. CDR3 size: 15 residues. The CDR3 nucleotides are TGTGCCAGCAGCTTATCCGCGGCAGTATATCAGCCCCAGCATTTT. It yields the protein CASSLSAAVYQPQHF.

This clone has a handful of counts. Other DNA sequences in this sample translate to the same CDR3. This chain joins TRBV19 and TRBJ1-1, with 8 bases identical to TRBD1. CDR1 is LNHDA and CDR2 is SQIVND in the germline V gene (reference sequence). This CDR3 has 14 residues. Trimming took 4 bases from V and 0 from J; bases not matched to a gene: 1. The CDR3 is CASSRGQVNTEAFF. The CDR3 DNA reads as TGTGCCAGTAGTAGGGGACAGGTGAACACTGAAGCTTTCTTT.

The CDR3 coding sequence is TGTGCCAGCACCTTAATCCCCGGGGAGCTGTTTTTT. This gives the protein CASTLIPGELFF. V usage is TRBV6-6 and J usage is TRBJ2-2; D is unresolved. Trimming removed 7 bases at V and 6 bases at J, with 9 bases between. This CDR3 comprises 12 residues. Germline CDR1 and CDR2: MNHNY and SVGAGI (reference sequence).

The chain uses TRBV18 and TRBJ2-3; possible D gene TRBD1, 6 bases. This CDR3 spans 19 amino acids. Looked up from germline, CDR1 is KGHSH and CDR2 is LQKENI. V lost 2 bases and J 0 bases, leaving 21 bases between the germline ends. CDR3 DNA sequence: TGTGCCAGCTCACCAGGGGAAGGGGGATCAGCTACTAGCACAGATACGCAGTATTTT. This codes for CASSPGEGGSATSTDTQYF.

The chain couples TRBV27 to TRBJ2-1; TRBD2 matches 10 bases. CDR1 MNHEY and CDR2 SMNVEV come from the germline V gene (reference sequence). The CDR3 contains 16 residues. V trimming: 7 bases; J trimming: 2 bases; junction bases outside the gene matches: 8. As DNA, the CDR3 is TGTGCCAGCATGCGGACTAGCGGACCACCCTACAATGAGCAGTTCTTC. Its protein is CASMRTSGPPYNEQFF.

The chain carries TRBV29-1 and TRBJ2-1; unclear D gene. Germline CDR1 SQVTM, CDR2 ANQGSEA. This CDR3 is 14 amino acids long. The V end lost 4 bases, the J end lost 0 bases, and 10 bases lay between the germline ends. In nucleotides, the CDR3 is TGCAGCGTTGTCTCAGTGATCTCCTACAATGAGCAGTTCTTC. It specifies CSVVSVISYNEQFF.

This clone was seen a few times. A read error may account for a junction end that differs from germline. This chain joins TRBV14 and TRBJ2-5, with D possibly being TRBD1 (6 bases). This CDR3 spans 14 amino acids. Germline V gene sequence: CDR1 SGHDN, CDR2 FVKESK. As DNA, the CDR3 is TGTGCCAGCAGCGGCAGGGGATATGGAGAGGCCCAGTACTTC. Its translation is CASSGRGYGEAQYF.

This rearrangement joins TRBV18 to TRBJ1-3; weak D call: TRBD1 (5 bases). V lost 3 bases to trimming and J lost 0 bases, with 9 bases between them. The length of the CDR3 is 15 residues. The germline gives CDR1 KGHSH, CDR2 LQKENI. The CDR3 region has the DNA TGTGCCAGCTCACCTGGACAAATCTCTGGAAACACCATATATTTT. Amino acids: CASSPGQISGNTIYF.

For the CDR3, the DNA is TGTGCCAGCAATCAAGACAGGAACACTGAAGCTTTCTTT. This encodes CASNQDRNTEAFF. This rearrangement joins TRBV5-4 to TRBJ1-1; D might be TRBD1 (5 bases). Germline CDR1 reads SGHNT; CDR2 reads YYREEE (reference sequence). The V gene lost 6 bases and the J gene lost 1 base, with 10 bases spanning the gap. The CDR3 covers 13 residues.

J is TRBJ2-1 and V is TRBV30; unclear D gene. This CDR3 comprises 12 residues. The germline V gene encodes CDR1 GTSNPN and CDR2 SVGIG (reference sequence). V dropped 6 bases and J dropped 8 bases, with 14 bases sitting between them. The CDR3 sequence is CACGSGGHEQFF. The CDR3 bases are TGTGCCTGTGGTTCCGGTGGGCATGAGCAGTTCTTC.

The chain combines TRBV14 with TRBJ2-7, with TRBD1 matching over 10 bases. Germline CDR1 reads SGHDN; CDR2 reads FVKESK. Trimming cost V 0 bases and J 2 bases; bases outside gene matches: 1. The CDR3 runs 15 residues. The CDR3 DNA is TGTGCCAGCAGCCAAGAGGACAGGGGGACCTACGAGCAGTACTTC. This codes for CASSQEDRGTYEQYF.

This chain joins TRBV27 and TRBJ1-4, with D possibly matching TRBD1 (5 bases). V was clipped by 8 bases and J by 5 bases, with 15 bases between them. The germline gives CDR1 MNHEY, CDR2 SMNVEV (reference sequence). CDR3 length: 14 residues. The CDR3 nucleotides read TGTGCCAGCGCTTCCCTCAACAGGAATGAAAAACTGTTTTTT. Amino acids: CASASLNRNEKLFF.

The chain links TRBV30 to TRBJ2-2; 10 nucleotides align to TRBD1. The CDR3 is made up of 16 amino acids. The germline CDR1 and CDR2 sequences are GTSNPN and SVGIG (reference sequence). V gave up 2 bases and J gave up 4 bases; unmatched junction bases: 7. The CDR3 sequence: CAWSLLGTGATGELFF. The CDR3 nucleotides are TGTGCCTGGAGTCTTCTAGGGACAGGGGCCACCGGGGAGCTGTTTTTT.

This clone appeared a single time. This chain joins TRBV19 and TRBJ1-5; the D gene is possibly TRBD1 (6 bases). The ends were cut back, 10 bases at V and 5 bases at J, with 24 bases in the middle. This CDR3 is built from 16 residues. Germline assignment: CDR1 LNHDA and CDR2 SQIVND (reference sequence). The CDR3: CATSGDPITIYQPQHF. The CDR3 DNA sequence: TGTGCCACCTCAGGGGACCCTATAACCATCTATCAGCCCCAGCATTTT. The complete variable domain, with remaining parts taken from reference TRBV19 and TRBJ1-5, reads DGGITQSPKYLFRKEGQNVTLSCEQNLNHDAMYWYRQDPGQGLRLIYYSQIVNDFQKGDIAEGYSVSREKKESFPLTVTSAQKNPTAFYLCATSGDPITIYQPQHFGDGTRLSIL.

This chain connects TRBV7-8 to TRBJ1-1; the match to TRBD1 covers 9 bases. The V segment lost 1 base and the J segment 6 bases; nucleotides outside the gene matches: 6. Per the germline V gene, CDR1 is SGHVS and CDR2 is FQNEAQ. CDR3 size: 15 residues. CDR3 in DNA: TGTGCCAGCAGCTTAGAGGACAGGGGTTACGCTGAAGCTTTCTTT. It translates to CASSLEDRGYAEAFF.

CDR3 in DNA: TGTGCCAGCAGCTTAATCCGGGGACTAGCCGTGGAGCTGTTTTTT. Residues: CASSLIRGLAVELFF. The chain has TRBV7-9 and TRBJ2-2, with 9 bases lining up with TRBD2. This CDR3 has 15 residues. J gave up 10 bases and V 2 bases, and 8 bases lay outside the gene matches. Germline V lookup: CDR1 SEHNR, CDR2 FQNEAQ (reference sequence). Filled out from reference TRBV7-9 and TRBJ2-2, the complete variable domain reads DTGVSQNPRHKITKRGQNVTFRCDPISEHNRLYWYRQTLGQGPEFLTYFQNEAQLEKSRLLSDRFSAERPKGSFSTLEIQRTEQGDSAMYLCASSLIRGLAVELFFGEGSRLTVL.

The chain links TRBV6-5 to TRBJ2-2, with TRBD2 as a possible D gene (7 bases). Germline V CDR1 and CDR2: MNHEY, SVGAGI. V lost 5 bases and J lost 6, with 16 bases in between. The length of the CDR3 is 15 residues. The CDR3 DNA reads as TGTGCCAGCAGTCAACCAGGGGAGGGGGCCGGGGAGCTGTTTTTT. Translated: CASSQPGEGAGELFF.

This clone was observed a handful of times. The gene calls are TRBV2 and TRBJ1-1, with a tentative D call TRBD1 (5 bases). The V gene's germline CDR1 is SNHLY and CDR2 FYNNEI. V was cut by 8 bases and J by 3 bases, with 7 bases left in between. This CDR3 spans 11 amino acids. Written as DNA, the CDR3 is TGTGCCAGCTCAGGGTACACTGAAGCTTTCTTT. It specifies CASSGYTEAFF.

The chain carries TRBV11-2 and TRBJ2-7; TRBD2 matches at 9 bases. CDR1 SGHAT and CDR2 FQNNGV come from the germline V gene. CDR3 length: 17 amino acids. The ends lost 0 bases at V and 3 bases at J; junction bases unmatched: 9. This CDR3 is CASSLDGASGIFYEQYF. CDR3 bases: TGTGCCAGCAGCTTAGATGGGGCTAGCGGGATATTCTACGAGCAGTACTTC.

The V and J genes are TRBV18 and TRBJ2-5; 7 positions match TRBD1. From germline, CDR1 is KGHSH and CDR2 LQKENI. The CDR3 totals 13 residues. The trim removed 2 bases at V and 4 bases at J, leaving 1 base unmatched. CDR3 DNA sequence: TGTGCCAGCTCACCAGACAGGGCAGAGACCCAGTACTTC. It is translated as CASSPDRAETQYF.